The clone carrying this T cell receptor beta chain was picked up a small number of times. Its matching antigen is unknown. TCRdb processed the 5' RACE reads anew with MiXCR; each CDR3 protein has one entry. The sample consists of 150,000 or so distinct CDR3 sequences, about 15% of them appearing once. The V end lost 5 bases, the J end lost 4 bases, and 12 bases lay between the germline ends. Germline CDR1 reads SGHTA; CDR2 reads FQGTGA. The CDR3 loop spans 14 amino acids. The sample originates from a study of T-cell memory formation after mild COVID-19. Background on the study: The study found TCR clusters largely donor specific.

Findings and limits, study-wide: CD8+ contracting clones occupied EMRA, while CD4+ ones occupied mainly CM and EM.

The sequence was collected from an adult woman who had mild COVID-19 (a few samples of this study predate the infection). Cell type and time point are not known. The chain joins TRBV7-3 to TRBJ2-1; D not certain. The specimen was PBMCs or a T cell subset sorted from them (not recorded which). The chain's CDR3 is CASSEHRRYNEQFF. As DNA, the CDR3 is TGTGCCAGCAGCGAACATCGGCGGTACAATGAGCAGTTCTTC.